This passage covers 25 T cell receptor beta chains from one sample sequenced in a study of T cell repertoires in cytomegalovirus infection. In TCRdb, the reads were re-called with MiXCR into one record per CDR3 protein. The repertoire consists of 560,000 or so distinct CDR3 sequences, with about 15% occurring once and the leading ten covering 24%. Sequenced sample: CD8+ T cells from PBMCs. These receptors originate from a human donor in good health (CMV status not recorded). Some clones in this sample may be carry-over from other donors' samples.

The chain employs TRBV4-1 and TRBJ1-1, with D possibly matching TRBD1 (6 bases). From germline, CDR1 is MGHRA and CDR2 YSYEKL. This CDR3 has 13 amino acids. V lost 10 bases, J lost 6 bases, and 18 bases lay in between. CDR3 DNA sequence: TGCGCCACCCAGCTTACAGGGATGTCTGAAGCTTTCTTT. Translated: CATQLTGMSEAFF.

This clonotype was recorded a few times. The chain employs TRBV20-1 and TRBJ1-4, with D perhaps TRBD1 (6 bases). The CDR3 runs to 12 residues. Trimming removed 7 bases at V and 13 bases at J, with 19 bases between. The V gene's germline CDR1 is DFQATT and CDR2 SNEGSKA (reference sequence). CDR3 protein: CSVLHPGHGLFF. CDR3 coding DNA: TGCAGTGTCCTGCATCCGGGACACGGACTGTTTTTT.

This clonotype was counted ten times or more. The chain links TRBV2 to TRBJ1-1, with TRBD1 as a possible D gene (6 bases). This CDR3 contains 15 residues. CDR1 SNHLY and CDR2 FYNNEI come from the germline V gene. The V end was cut by 2 bases, the J end by 3 bases, with 13 bases between. The CDR3 spells CASSEMDSSHTEAFF. The CDR3 nucleotides read TGTGCCAGCAGTGAAATGGACAGTTCCCACACTGAAGCTTTCTTT. Variable domain in full (rest from reference TRBV2 and TRBJ1-1): EPEVTQTPSHQVTQMGQEVILRCVPISNHLYFYWYRQILGQKVEFLVSFYNNEISEKSEIFDDQFSVERPDGSNFTLKIRSTKLEDSAMYFCASSEMDSSHTEAFFGQGTRLTVV.

In this sample, this clonotype turned up many times. The chain couples TRBV7-6 to TRBJ2-7; possible D gene TRBD1, 7 bases. V was shortened by 3 bases and J by 7 bases, with 13 bases between the two germline ends. The germline V gene has CDR1 SGHVS and CDR2 FNYEAQ. The CDR3 is 13 amino acids. The CDR3 protein is CASSFLQGREQYF. CDR3 nucleotide sequence: TGTGCCAGCAGCTTTTTACAGGGGAGGGAGCAGTACTTC.

This clonotype was seen once. The rearrangement links TRBV25-1 to TRBJ1-1; TRBD1 aligns across 10 bases. Germline CDR1 is MGHDK and CDR2 is SYGVNS. After removal of 4 bases from V and 0 bases from J, the junction contained 5 bases not matched to a gene. This CDR3 contains 16 residues. Here the CDR3 DNA reads TGTGCCAGCAGTGCGGGACAGGGGAAGCTGAACACTGAAGCTTTCTTT. Protein: CASSAGQGKLNTEAFF.

This clonotype was seen many times. V and J are TRBV4-1 and TRBJ1-1; 8 nucleotides agree with TRBD1. In germline, CDR1 is MGHRA, CDR2 YSYEKL. The V and J ends lost 0 bases and 3 bases, in that order; junction bases with no gene match: 3. The CDR3 totals 15 residues. CDR3: CASSQDEQGDTEAFF. The DNA of the CDR3 is TGCGCCAGCAGCCAAGATGAACAGGGGGACACTGAAGCTTTCTTT.

In this sample, this clonotype turned up many times. The rearrangement joins TRBV6-1 to TRBJ1-4; D gene unclear. Germline V lookup: CDR1 MNHNS, CDR2 SASEGT. The CDR3 is 14 residues long. Trimming left V 5 bases short and J 8 bases short, with 15 bases between. The CDR3 DNA sequence: TGTGCCAGCAGTCTGGACCCACAGTGGGAAAAACTGTTTTTT. Its protein product is CASSLDPQWEKLFF.

This clonotype was detected ten times or more. V gene TRBV6-5 combines with J gene TRBJ2-7; TRBD1 might be the D (6 bases). The germline V gene has CDR1 MNHEY and CDR2 SVGAGI. CDR3 length: 15 residues. V lost 5 bases to trimming and J lost 2 bases, with 16 bases between them. CDR3 in DNA: TGTGCCAGCAGTCCTGGACAGTATCCCCCCTACGAGCAGTACTTC. Its translation is CASSPGQYPPYEQYF.

This clonotype was observed at least ten times. The rearrangement uses TRBV11-1 and TRBJ2-1; D assignment may be TRBD1 or TRBD2 (6 bases each). This CDR3 has 15 amino acids. Germline V gene lookup returns CDR1 SGHAT and CDR2 FQDESV (reference sequence). Trimming took off 5 bases at V and 1 base at J, with 12 bases between the two ends. The CDR3: CASSPRGVSYNEQFF. The CDR3 DNA sequence: TGTGCCAGCAGCCCTAGGGGGGTGTCCTACAATGAGCAGTTCTTC. Complete variable domain (other parts from reference TRBV11-1 and TRBJ2-1): EAEVAQSPRYKITEKSQAVAFWCDPISGHATLYWYRQILGQGPELLVQFQDESVVDDSQLPKDRFSAERLKGVDSTLKIQPAELGDSAMYLCASSPRGVSYNEQFFGPGTRLTVL.

Many counts were recorded for this clonotype. The V call is TRBV7-9, the J call TRBJ1-1, with D uncertain. V shed 2 bases and J shed 6 bases, with 16 bases lying between them. Germline values: CDR1 SEHNR, CDR2 FQNEAQ (reference sequence). CDR3 length equals 15 residues. The CDR3 DNA follows: TGTGCCAGCAGCTTACCCCGAGGTGGCACCGCTGAAGCTTTCTTT. Its protein is CASSLPRGGTAEAFF.

Worth noting for this clonotype: A read error is likely, as this CDR3 ends without the conserved phenylalanine or tryptophan. The chain carries TRBV11-2 and TRBJ2-7; D remains ambiguous. V was shortened by 2 bases and J by 2 bases, with 4 bases between the two germline ends. The CDR3 runs 12 residues. Germline V CDR1 and CDR2: SGHAT, FQNNGV. The CDR3 bases are TGTGCCAGCAGCTTACTAGCCTACGAGCAGTACTTA. It codes for CASSLLAYEQYL.

There are many counts of this clonotype. The genes are TRBV7-3 and TRBJ2-1; no definite D call. Trimming pared 5 bases from V and 6 bases from J, leaving 11 bases between. The CDR3 is made up of 13 amino acids. Germline loops: CDR1 SGHTA, CDR2 FQGTGA. The CDR3 coding sequence is TGTGCCAGCAGCCAGGTTCTGGGCAATGAGCAGTTCTTC. Translating gives CASSQVLGNEQFF.

This clonotype was found a few times. The chain has TRBV12-3 or TRBV12-4 and TRBJ2-1; TRBD1 agrees at 9 bases. The junction had 12 bases not matched to a gene; V was cut back by 6 bases and J by 6 bases. The CDR3 covers 16 residues. CDR3 residues: CASSPPGTGKVNEQFF. The CDR3 region has the DNA TGTGCCAGCAGCCCCCCAGGGACAGGGAAGGTCAATGAGCAGTTCTTC.

For this clonotype: One junction end disagrees with the germline gene, perhaps due to a read error. The chain combines TRBV5-4 with TRBJ1-2; TRBD1 aligns across 9 bases. Germline V gene sequence: CDR1 SGHNT, CDR2 YYREEE (reference sequence). This CDR3 is 12 amino acids long. DNA for the CDR3: TGTGCCAGCAGCTTGGACTCTGGGACAGGGAGCTTC. Residues: CASSLDSGTGSF.

This clonotype was counted many times. This chain uses TRBV7-2 with TRBJ2-7, with 7 nucleotides matching TRBD2. The CDR3 extends over 14 amino acids. Trimming took 4 bases from V and 0 from J; bases not matched to a gene: 3. Germline assignment: CDR1 SGHTA and CDR2 FQGNSA. CDR3 nucleotides: TGTGCCAGCAGCTGGGGGGGGTACTCCTACGAGCAGTACTTC. Protein sequence: CASSWGGYSYEQYF.

This clonotype was counted at least ten times. V and J are TRBV24-1 and TRBJ1-4; 8 nucleotides agree with TRBD1. V shed 3 bases, J shed 5 bases, and the junction held 10 bases outside the gene matches. CDR3 length equals 17 residues. The V gene's germline CDR1 is KGHDR and CDR2 SFDVKD. This CDR3 reads CATSDPGQGKQNEKLFF. The CDR3 DNA sequence: TGTGCCACCAGTGATCCCGGACAGGGCAAGCAGAATGAAAAACTGTTTTTT.

The chain employs TRBV10-2 and TRBJ2-1; 9 bases line up with TRBD2. CDR1 is WSHSY, CDR2 SAAADI, per germline. The CDR3 is 14 amino acids. J lost 7 bases, V lost 2 bases, and 3 bases had no gene match. The CDR3 coding sequence is TGCGCCAGCAGTGAGGTCGCGGGGGGGAATGAGCAGTTCTTC. It specifies CASSEVAGGNEQFF.

As for this clonotype: This may arise from a read error, as a much more abundant clone is one base away. This chain links TRBV13 with TRBJ1-1; D is unclear. The germline V and J ends were trimmed by 0 bases and 5 bases, with 10 bases remaining between them. Germline V gene lookup returns CDR1 PRHDT and CDR2 FYEKMQ (reference sequence). The CDR3 length is 14 residues. In nucleotides, the CDR3 is TGTGCCAGCAGCTTAGGGGCCATGGGAACTGAAGCTTTCTTT. It encodes CASSLGAMGTEAFF. The complete variable domain, with remaining parts taken from reference TRBV13 and TRBJ1-1, reads AAGVIQSPRHLIKEKRETATLKCYPIPRHDTVYWYQQGPGQDPQFLISFYEKMQSDKGSIPDRFSAQQFSDYHSELNMSSLELGDSALYFCASSLGAMGTEAFFGQGTRLTVV.

This chain links TRBV11-2 with TRBJ2-7; possible D gene TRBD2, 6 bases. CDR3 size: 16 residues. V shed 5 bases and J shed 1 base, with 18 bases lying between them. CDR1 SGHAT and CDR2 FQNNGV come from the germline V gene. The CDR3 DNA reads as TGTGCCAGCAGCCCCGTTGGCGGGGACGGATCCTACGAGCAGTACTTC. Residues: CASSPVGGDGSYEQYF.

For this clonotype: The conserved phenylalanine or tryptophan is not found at the CDR3 terminus, so this likely reflects a read error. V gene TRBV29-1 combines with J gene TRBJ2-7; unclear D gene. The germline gives CDR1 SQVTM, CDR2 ANQGSEA. Trimming removed 4 bases at V and 1 base at J, with 5 bases between. CDR3 size: 11 residues. This CDR3 is CSVGNSYEQYL. CDR3 nucleotide sequence: TGCAGCGTTGGAAATTCCTACGAGCAGTACTTA.

This clonotype was recorded many times. This chain links TRBV4-1 with TRBJ2-1, with 9 bases aligning to TRBD2. CDR3 length equals 15 residues. With 3 bases clipped from V and 3 bases from J, the junction kept 3 bases outside the gene matches. CDR1 and CDR2 from the germline V gene are MGHRA and YSYEKL. The CDR3 loop is CASSQVTSGYNEQFF. In nucleotides, the CDR3 is TGCGCCAGCAGCCAGGTGACTAGCGGCTACAATGAGCAGTTCTTC.

Ten or more counts support this clonotype. The chain is built from TRBV12-3 or TRBV12-4 and TRBJ2-1; D assignment may be TRBD1 or TRBD2 (7 bases each). CDR3 length equals 14 residues. Trimming shortened V by 8 bases and J by 7 bases, and 18 bases separated the two germline ends. The CDR3 DNA reads TGTGCCAGCTCAGGGGGGGGTACCCTGAATGAGCAGTTCTTC. Translated: CASSGGGTLNEQFF.

This clonotype came up a few times. This chain uses TRBV14 with TRBJ1-1; no reliable D call. Germline assignment: CDR1 SGHDN and CDR2 FVKESK. The V gene lost 6 bases and the J gene lost 2 bases, with 10 bases spanning the gap. This CDR3 contains 13 residues. CDR3 in amino acids: CASRRRTNTEAFF. As DNA, the CDR3 is TGTGCCAGCAGAAGACGGACCAACACTGAAGCTTTCTTT.

The genes are TRBV6-1 and TRBJ2-7; TRBD1 might be the D (5 bases). Germline V gives CDR1 MNHNS, CDR2 SASEGT. The V end was cut by 8 bases, the J end by 5 bases, with 22 bases between. This CDR3 has 15 amino acids. The CDR3 here is CASSNKIDSVNEQYF. In DNA form, the CDR3 reads TGTGCCAGCTCAAACAAGATCGACAGCGTAAACGAGCAGTACTTC.

This clonotype turned up a few times. The chain is built from TRBV4-1 and TRBJ1-2, with D maybe TRBD1 (6 bases). The CDR3 is 15 residues long. V lost 4 bases and J lost 4, with 16 bases in between. The V gene's germline CDR1 is MGHRA and CDR2 YSYEKL. The CDR3 is CASSPGEGGGYGYTF. CDR3 nucleotides: TGCGCCAGCAGCCCCGGAGAGGGGGGAGGCTATGGCTACACCTTC.